The clone carrying this TCR beta chain was detected many times. As yet, its antigen is unknown. Researchers amplified the TCR beta CDR3 regions from RNA transcripts. First-round RT-PCR with HTBI primers amplified the TCR CDR3 region. Each CDR3 protein is one row after TCRdb ran MiXCR on the multiplex PCR reads. The sample has hundreds of thousands of distinct CDR3 sequences; roughly 40% are singletons. This sample is drawn from a study of T cells in Graves' hyperthyroidism and ophthalmopathy. Findings and limits, study-wide: Ophthalmopathy onset followed model prediction by a median approximately 6.2 months.

Based on clinical symptoms, serum thyroxine and TRAb, thyroid ultrasound and orbital computed tomography, diagnoses were reached. The sequencing sample was made of blood. The TCR was taken from a man younger than 30 with Graves' hyperthyroidism.

The CDR3 nucleotides are TGCGCCAGCAGACCCAGCCCGCCGAACACTGAAGCTTTCTTT. Protein sequence: CASRPSPPNTEAFF. V is TRBV10-2 and J is TRBJ1-1; D is ambiguous. The CDR3 spans 14 residues. V was cut by 6 bases and J by 1 base, with 12 bases left in between. Germline V gives CDR1 WSHSY, CDR2 SAAADI.